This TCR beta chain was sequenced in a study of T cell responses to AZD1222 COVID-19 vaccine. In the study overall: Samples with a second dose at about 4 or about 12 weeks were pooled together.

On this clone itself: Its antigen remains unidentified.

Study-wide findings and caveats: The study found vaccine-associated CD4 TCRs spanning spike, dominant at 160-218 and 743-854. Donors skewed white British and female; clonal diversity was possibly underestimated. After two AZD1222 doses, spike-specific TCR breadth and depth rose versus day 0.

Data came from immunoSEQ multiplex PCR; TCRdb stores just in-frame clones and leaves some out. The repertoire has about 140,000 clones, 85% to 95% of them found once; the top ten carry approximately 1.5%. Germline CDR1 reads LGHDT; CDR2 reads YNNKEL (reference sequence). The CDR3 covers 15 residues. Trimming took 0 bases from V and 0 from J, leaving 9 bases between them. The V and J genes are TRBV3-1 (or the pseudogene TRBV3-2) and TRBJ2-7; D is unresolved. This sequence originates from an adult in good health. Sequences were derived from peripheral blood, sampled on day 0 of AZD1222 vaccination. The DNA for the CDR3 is TGTGCCAGCAGCCAAGAGCCCGGCCTCTCCTACGAGCAGTACTTC. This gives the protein CASSQEPGLSYEQYF.